This T cell receptor (beta chain) was profiled in a study of regulatory T cells in long-lasting Graves disease. The study, taken as a whole, reports: TRBV28, TRBJ1-2 and TRBJ2-5 were favored in persistent disease. Shared public clonotypes totalled about 2,800 in persistent patients, compared with over 800 in new patients.

Time point denoted: newly diagnosed GD, antithyroid drugs for less than 3 months. The TCR library used RNA extracted from PBMCs. Diagnosis followed American Thyroid Association guidelines for Graves' disease. This CDR3 has 19 amino acids. Germline V gene lookup returns CDR1 MDHEN and CDR2 SYDVKM. Trimming at V came to 3 bases and at J to 6 bases, leaving 13 bases not matched to a gene. Details on this clonotype: The antigen remains unidentified.

To make TCR beta libraries, researchers used iRepertoire HTBI primers and Arm-PCR of CDR3 regions. Using its own MiXCR run on the multiplex PCR reads, TCRdb lists one record per CDR3 protein. Here the sample spans 200,000 to 300,000 distinct CDR3 sequences, 20% being singletons. This TCR derives from a female donor with Graves disease. The chain couples TRBV28 to TRBJ2-1; 14 nucleotides align to TRBD2. The material was peripheral blood mononuclear cells (PBMCs), obtained at new diagnosis, from a patient treated with antithyroid drugs. This CDR3 is CASSFSLGGLAGDGNEQFF. The DNA of the CDR3 is TGTGCCAGCAGTTTTTCATTGGGGGGACTAGCGGGAGACGGCAATGAGCAGTTCTTC.